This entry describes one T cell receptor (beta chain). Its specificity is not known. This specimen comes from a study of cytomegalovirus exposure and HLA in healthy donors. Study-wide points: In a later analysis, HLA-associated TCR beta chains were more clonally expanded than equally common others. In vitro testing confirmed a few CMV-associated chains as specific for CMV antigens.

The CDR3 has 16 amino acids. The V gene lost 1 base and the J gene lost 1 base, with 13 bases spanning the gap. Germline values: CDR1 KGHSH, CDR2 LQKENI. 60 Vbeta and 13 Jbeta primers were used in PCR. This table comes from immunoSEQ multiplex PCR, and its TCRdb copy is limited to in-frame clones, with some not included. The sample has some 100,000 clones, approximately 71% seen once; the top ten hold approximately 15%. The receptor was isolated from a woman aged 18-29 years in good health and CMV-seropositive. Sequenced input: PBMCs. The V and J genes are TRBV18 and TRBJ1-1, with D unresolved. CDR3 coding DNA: TGTGCCAGCTCACCACTGTCAGAACAGAGGAACACTGAAGCTTTCTTT. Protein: CASSPLSEQRNTEAFF.